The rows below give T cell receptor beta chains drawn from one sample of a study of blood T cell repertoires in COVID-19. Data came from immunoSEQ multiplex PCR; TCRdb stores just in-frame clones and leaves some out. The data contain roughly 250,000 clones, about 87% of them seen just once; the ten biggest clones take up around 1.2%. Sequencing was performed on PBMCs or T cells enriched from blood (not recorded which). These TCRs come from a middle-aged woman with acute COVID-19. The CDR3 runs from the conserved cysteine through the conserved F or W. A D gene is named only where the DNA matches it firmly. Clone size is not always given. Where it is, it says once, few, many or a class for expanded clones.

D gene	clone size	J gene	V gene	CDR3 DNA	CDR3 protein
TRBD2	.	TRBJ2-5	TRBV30	TGTGCCTGGGCGGGGGGCGGAGGGGAGACCCAGTACTTC	CAWAGGGGETQYF
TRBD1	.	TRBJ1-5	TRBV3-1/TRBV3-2	TGTGCCAGCAGCCCAACGGACAGGGGCAATCAGCCCCAGCATTTT	CASSPTDRGNQPQHF
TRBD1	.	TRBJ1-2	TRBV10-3	TGTGCCATACACGAAGGGACAGCCTTGAATGGCTACACCTTC	CAIHEGTALNGYTF
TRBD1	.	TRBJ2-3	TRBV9	TGTGCCAGCAACCTTCAGGGGGCGATCACAGATACGCAGTATTTT	CASNLQGAITDTQYF
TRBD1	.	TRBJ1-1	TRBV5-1	TGCGCCAGCAGCTTCAGTGAGGGGGCAGGTACTGAAGCTTTCTTT	CASSFSEGAGTEAFF
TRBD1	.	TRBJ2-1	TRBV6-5	TGTGCCAGCAGTTTATCCGGGACAGGGGTAAATGAGCAGTTCTTC	CASSLSGTGVNEQFF
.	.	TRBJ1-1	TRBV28	TGTGCCAGCAGTTTGGGCCGATCGTCAGCTTTCTTT	CASSLGRSSAFF
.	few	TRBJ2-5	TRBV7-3	TGTGCCAGCAGCTTAGGGAGCGGCCAAGAGACCCAGTACTTC	CASSLGSGQETQYF
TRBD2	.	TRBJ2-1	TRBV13	TGTGCCAGCAGCTTAGGCCGGGCGGGAGTACATGAGCAGTTCTTC	CASSLGRAGVHEQFF
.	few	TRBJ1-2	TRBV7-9	TGTGCCAGCAGCCACATGGGGGGGTCTGGCTACACCTTC	CASSHMGGSGYTF
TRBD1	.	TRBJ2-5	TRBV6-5	TGTGCCAGCAGTCTCGGACAGGGCTTTCCGGAGACCCAGTACTTC	CASSLGQGFPETQYF
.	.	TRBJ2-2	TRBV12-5	TGTGCTAGTGGCCCCTTACTGGGGCCTACCGGGGAGCTGTTTTTT	CASGPLLGPTGELFF
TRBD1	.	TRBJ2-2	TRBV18	TGTGCCAGCTCACCCTCGGGACAGGGTAACACCGGGGAGCTGTTTTTT	CASSPSGQGNTGELFF
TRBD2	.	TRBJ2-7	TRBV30	TGTGCCTGGAGTGTTTCGGCGGCGGGAGGGAATTACTACGAGCAGTACTTC	CAWSVSAAGGNYYEQYF
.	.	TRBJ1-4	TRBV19	TGTGCCAGTAGTATAAATTCGTTTCGCAGCAGACTTTCAACTAATGAAAAACTGTTTTTT	CASSINSFRSRLSTNEKLFF
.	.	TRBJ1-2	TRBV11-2	TGTGCCAGCAGCGCCGGGACAAACTATGGCTACACCTTC	CASSAGTNYGYTF
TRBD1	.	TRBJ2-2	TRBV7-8	TGTGCCAGCAGCTTTTCCGGGACAGGGAGTACCGGGGAGCTGTTTTTT	CASSFSGTGSTGELFF
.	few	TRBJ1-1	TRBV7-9	TGTGCCAGCAGCTCCAACAGGGCGGGGAACACTGAAGCTTTCTTT	CASSSNRAGNTEAFF
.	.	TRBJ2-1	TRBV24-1	TGTGCCACCAGTGATTCCTGGACAGAGACCAATGAGCAGTTCTTC	CATSDSWTETNEQFF
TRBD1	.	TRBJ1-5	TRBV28	TGTGCCTCAGGACAGGACAATCAGCCCCAGCATTTT	CASGQDNQPQHF
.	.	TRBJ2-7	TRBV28	TGTGCCAGCAGCCCGACGAATATACTAGTGTACGAGCAGTACTTC	CASSPTNILVYEQYF
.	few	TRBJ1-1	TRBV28	TGTGCCAGCAGTATAGGGGTTGGCACTGAAGCTTTCTTT	CASSIGVGTEAFF
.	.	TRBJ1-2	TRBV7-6	TGTGCCAGCAGCTTAGATGGCGGGGCAAACTATGGCTACACCTTC	CASSLDGGANYGYTF
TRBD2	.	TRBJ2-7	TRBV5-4	TGTGCCAGCAGCGTACACCGGACTAGCGGGAGCGACTACGAGCAGTACTTC	CASSVHRTSGSDYEQYF
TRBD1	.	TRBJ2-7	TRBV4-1	TGCGCCAGCAGCCAACCTAACAGGGGGCAGAAATCCTACGAGCAGTACTTC	CASSQPNRGQKSYEQYF
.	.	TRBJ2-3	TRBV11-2	TGTGCCAGCAGCCGGGAAGGAGTGACAGATACGCAGTATTTT	CASSREGVTDTQYF
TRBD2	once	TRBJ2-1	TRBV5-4	TGTGCCAGCAGCTTCACTAGCGGGAGGGCCAATGAGCAGTTCTTC	CASSFTSGRANEQFF
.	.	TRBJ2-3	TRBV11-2	TGTGCCAGCAGCTTACGGCGGGGGCAGAGCACAGATACGCAGTATTTT	CASSLRRGQSTDTQYF
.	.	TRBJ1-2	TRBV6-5	TGTGCCAGCAGTCCGGACAGTACTAACTATGGCTACACCTTC	CASSPDSTNYGYTF
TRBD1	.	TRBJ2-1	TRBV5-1	TGCGCCAGCAGCTTGGAGGGGGCGACTTCCTACAATGAGCAGTTCTTC	CASSLEGATSYNEQFF
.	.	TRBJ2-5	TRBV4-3	TGCGCCAGCAGCCAAGATACAGAGCGCCCCGGGGGGACCCAGTACTTC	CASSQDTERPGGTQYF
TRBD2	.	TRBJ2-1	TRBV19	TGTGCCAGTATTCCCCTAGCGGGAGGCAATGAGCAGTTCTTC	CASIPLAGGNEQFF
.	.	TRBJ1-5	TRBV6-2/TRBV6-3	TGTGCCAGCAGTCCCCGAGAGGCCTTCGGTGGCAATCAGCCCCAGCATTTT	CASSPREAFGGNQPQHF
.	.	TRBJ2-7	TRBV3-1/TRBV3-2	TGTGCCAGCAGTCCCGGCGGGCGCGAGCAGTACTTC	CASSPGGREQYF
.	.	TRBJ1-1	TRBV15	TGTGCCACCAGCAGAGATATTGGGGGGAATTCGAACACTGAAGCTTTCTTT	CATSRDIGGNSNTEAFF
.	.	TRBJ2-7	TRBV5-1	TGCGCCAGCAGCCTCGGACTAAGCTCCTACGAGCAGTACTTC	CASSLGLSSYEQYF
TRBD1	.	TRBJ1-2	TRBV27	TGTGCCAGCAGTTTAACTGACAGGGGGTTCTCTGGCTACACCTTC	CASSLTDRGFSGYTF
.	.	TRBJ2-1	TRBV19	TGTGCCAGTAGTACGGTAAGGCTAGCGACCAATGAGCAGTTCTTC	CASSTVRLATNEQFF
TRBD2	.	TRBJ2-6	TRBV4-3	TGCGCCAGCAGCCAAGAACTAGCGGGAGGGCCGTGGTCTGGGGCCAACGTCCTGACTTTC	CASSQELAGGPWSGANVLTF
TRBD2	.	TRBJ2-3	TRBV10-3	TGTGCCATCAGTGTATCTCGGGGGGGGACCGTGACAGATACGCAGTATTTT	CAISVSRGGTVTDTQYF
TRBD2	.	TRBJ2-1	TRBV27	TGTGCCAGCAGTTTTCATTGGACTAGCGGTGTAGAAGAGCAGTTCTTC	CASSFHWTSGVEEQFF
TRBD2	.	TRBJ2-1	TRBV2	TGTGCCAGCAGTGGGGGACAGGGGACTACTAGCGGGAGGGCCCAGTTCTTC	CASSGGQGTTSGRAQFF
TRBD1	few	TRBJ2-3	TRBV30	TGTGCCTGGGGACAGGGGAACGCAGATACGCAGTATTTT	CAWGQGNADTQYF
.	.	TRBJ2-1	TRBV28	TGTGCCAGCAATTCGGGAGTAACTACCGATGAGCAGTTCTTC	CASNSGVTTDEQFF
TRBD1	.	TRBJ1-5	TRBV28	TGTGCCAGCAGCCCCGGACAGGGAGGCCGCCAGCCCCAGCATTTT	CASSPGQGGRQPQHF
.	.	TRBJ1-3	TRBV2	TGTGCCAGCAGTGGACAGGCTGAGAGAAACACCATATATTTT	CASSGQAERNTIYF
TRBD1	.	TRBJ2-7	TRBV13	TGTGCCAGCAGCTTAGGGCGGGGCAGGGGGCACGAGCAGTACTTC	CASSLGRGRGHEQYF
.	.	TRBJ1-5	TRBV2	TGTGCCAGCGAGTCCGGACAGATCAATCAGCCCCAGCATTTT	CASESGQINQPQHF
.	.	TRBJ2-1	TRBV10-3	TGTGCCATCGCTAGGGGGGGGCGGGAATACAATGAGCAGTTCTTC	CAIARGGREYNEQFF
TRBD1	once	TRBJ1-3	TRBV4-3	TGCGCCAGCAGCCAAGAAGTCTTTTTGACAGGGGGAAACACCATATATTTT	CASSQEVFLTGGNTIYF